The sequence of this T cell receptor beta chain was determined in a study of monozygotic twins with inflammatory bowel disease. Study conclusions and caveats: Resolution of different T cell subtypes was not achieved. People with IBD had fewer clonotypes in common with others than healthy twins did, especially with disease activity. A single strong clonotype or signal linked to IBD was not supported.

The UMIs contained a 6-nucleotide sample barcode. They were added by template switching during cDNA synthesis. TCRdb re-called the 5' RACE reads; one entry per CDR3 protein, DNA not given. The sample totals around 380,000 distinct CDR3 sequences. There are 15 residues in the CDR3. From germline, CDR1 is DFQATT and CDR2 SNEGSKA (reference sequence). Concerning this clonotype itself: Its target is unknown.

The chain links TRBV20-1 to TRBJ2-3; TCRdb's D call, TRBD2, is unchecked because there is no DNA. The specimen was blood. This clonotype originated in a human donor with ulcerative colitis or Crohn's disease, or a healthy co-twin of an affected twin (not recorded which). CDR3 sequence reads: CSATPAGAGGDTQYF.